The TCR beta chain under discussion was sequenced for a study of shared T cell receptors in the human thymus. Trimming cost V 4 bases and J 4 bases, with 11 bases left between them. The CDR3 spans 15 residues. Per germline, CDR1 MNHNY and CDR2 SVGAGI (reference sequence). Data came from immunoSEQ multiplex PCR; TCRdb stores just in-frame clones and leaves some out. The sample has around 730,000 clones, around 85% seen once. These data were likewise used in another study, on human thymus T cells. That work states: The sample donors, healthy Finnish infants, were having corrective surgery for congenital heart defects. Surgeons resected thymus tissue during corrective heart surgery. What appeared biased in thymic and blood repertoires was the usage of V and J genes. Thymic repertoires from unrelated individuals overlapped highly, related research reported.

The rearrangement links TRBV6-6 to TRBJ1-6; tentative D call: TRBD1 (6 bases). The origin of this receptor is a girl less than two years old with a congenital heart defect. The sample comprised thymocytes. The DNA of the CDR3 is TGTGCCAGCAGTTTGGGGACACCTTATAATTCACCCCTCCACTTT. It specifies CASSLGTPYNSPLHF.